Included here is one T cell receptor beta chain sequence, with context. The target antigen is unknown. The data belong to a study of T cells in Graves' hyperthyroidism and ophthalmopathy. Study results and limitations: Model predictions of ophthalmopathy came a median approximately 6 months before onset. Using 13 V-J features, a model discriminated ophthalmopathy from stable hyperthyroidism.

From RNA transcripts, TCR beta CDR3 regions were amplified. An initial round of RT-PCR targeting the TCR CDR3 relied on the HTBI primer set. TCRdb redid the calling of the multiplex PCR reads with MiXCR, one entry per CDR3 protein. The sample records roughly 800,000 distinct CDR3 sequences, 38% being singletons. V was trimmed by 6 bases and J by 3 bases, leaving 17 bases between them. The CDR3 loop spans 14 amino acids. Germline V gives CDR1 SQVTM, CDR2 ANQGSEA. The chain uses TRBV29-1 and TRBJ1-1; D is possibly TRBD1 (5 bases). Input material: blood. The receptor was isolated from a young man with Graves' hyperthyroidism. The CDR3 DNA sequence: TGCAGCGTCCGCGTCAGGGCGGGATACACTGAAGCTTTCTTT. This gives the protein CSVRVRAGYTEAFF.